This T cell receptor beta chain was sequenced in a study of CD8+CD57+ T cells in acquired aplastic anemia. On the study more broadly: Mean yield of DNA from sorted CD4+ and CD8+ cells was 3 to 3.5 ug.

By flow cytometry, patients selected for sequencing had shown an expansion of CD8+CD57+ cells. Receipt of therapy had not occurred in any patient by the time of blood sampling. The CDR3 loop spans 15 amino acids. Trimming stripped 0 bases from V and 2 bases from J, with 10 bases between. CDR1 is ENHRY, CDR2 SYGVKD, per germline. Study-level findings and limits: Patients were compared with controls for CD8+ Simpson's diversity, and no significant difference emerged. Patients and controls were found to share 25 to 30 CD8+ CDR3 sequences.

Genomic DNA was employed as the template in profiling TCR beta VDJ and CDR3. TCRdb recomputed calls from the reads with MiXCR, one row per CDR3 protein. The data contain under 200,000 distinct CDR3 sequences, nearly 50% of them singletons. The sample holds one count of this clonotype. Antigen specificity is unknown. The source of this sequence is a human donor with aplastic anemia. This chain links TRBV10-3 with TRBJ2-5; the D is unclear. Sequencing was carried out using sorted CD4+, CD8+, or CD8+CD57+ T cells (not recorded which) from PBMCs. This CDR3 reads CAISESGSRQETQYF. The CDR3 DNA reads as TGTGCCATCAGTGAGTCGGGTTCTCGTCAAGAGACCCAGTACTTC.